Described below is a single T cell receptor (beta chain) sequence and its context. Its specificity is unknown. Sequencing used immunoSEQ multiplex PCR; TCRdb keeps in-frame clones, though not all of them. Of approximately 68,000 clones in the sample, 80% to 95% were seen once. The sample belongs to a study of OX40 agonist ivuxolimab in advanced cancers. Study-wide results and limits: The mean number of expanded clones was higher in CD8+ T cells than in CD4+. Both CD4+ and CD8+ T cell populations in blood had undergone clonal expansion by week 6 at 0.1 to 3.0 mg/kg.

This receptor was identified in an adult with an advanced solid tumor such as melanoma, head and neck, liver or kidney cancer. The specimen was CD4+ or CD8+ T cells sorted from blood, collected in a trial of the OX40 agonist ivuxolimab.

The CDR3 DNA reads TGTGCCAGCAGCTTACGGCAGGGAACGAGCACAGATACGCAGTATTTT. As protein: CASSLRQGTSTDTQYF. The chain carries TRBV7-8 and TRBJ2-3; tentatively, D is TRBD1 (5 bases). The V end lost 2 bases, the J end lost 0 bases, and 12 bases lay between the germline ends. The CDR3 is made up of 16 amino acids. Germline V gives CDR1 SGHVS, CDR2 FQNEAQ.